This T cell receptor beta chain appears in the sequencing data of a study of blood T cells in healthy people across ages. Study-wide background: With template switching, about one barcoded beta molecule was captured per two T cells.

PBMCs numbering at least 6 million were isolated per sample. The germline CDR1 and CDR2 sequences are SEHNR and FQNEAQ (reference sequence). V was shortened by 0 bases and J by 0 bases, with 11 bases between the two germline ends. This CDR3 contains 16 residues. As to this clonotype: The antigen remains undetermined.

Next came a second PCR, run for roughly 7 to 12 cycles, which used a sample-barcoded 5' primer along with a J-beta primer mix. TCRdb reprocessed the 5' RACE reads via MiXCR and lists one record per CDR3 protein. The sample lists 540,000 or so distinct CDR3 sequences; 27% were seen once. General observations from the study: Age brought a roughly linear fall in TCR beta diversity measured per million T cells. Unknown donor CMV status possibly confounded expanded clonotype changes.

The genes are TRBV7-9 and TRBJ1-2; no clear D gene. The TCR comes from a woman between 65 and 79 years old in good health. The sequenced material came from blood. CDR3 sequence (DNA): TGTGCCAGCAGCTTAGCGACCTCTCTCGCTAACTATGGCTACACCTTC. Its translation: CASSLATSLANYGYTF.